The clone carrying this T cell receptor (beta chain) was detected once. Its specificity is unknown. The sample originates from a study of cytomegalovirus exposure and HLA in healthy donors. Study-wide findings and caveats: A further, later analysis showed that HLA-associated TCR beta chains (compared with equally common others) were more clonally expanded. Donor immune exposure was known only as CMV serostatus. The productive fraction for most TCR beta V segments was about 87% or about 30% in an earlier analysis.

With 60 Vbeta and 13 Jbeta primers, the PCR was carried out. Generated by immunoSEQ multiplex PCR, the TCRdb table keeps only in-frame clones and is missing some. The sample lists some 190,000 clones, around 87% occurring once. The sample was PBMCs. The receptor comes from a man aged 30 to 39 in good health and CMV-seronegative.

The CDR3 nucleotides are TGTGCCAGCAGTGAAACTTCCGGGACAGGGGACGTTGGCTACACCTTC. As protein: CASSETSGTGDVGYTF. The chain is built from TRBV27 and TRBJ1-2; 10 positions agree with TRBD1. In germline, CDR1 is MNHEY, CDR2 SMNVEV (reference sequence). After removal of 5 bases from V and 7 bases from J, the junction contained 13 bases not matched to a gene. The length of the CDR3 is 16 residues.